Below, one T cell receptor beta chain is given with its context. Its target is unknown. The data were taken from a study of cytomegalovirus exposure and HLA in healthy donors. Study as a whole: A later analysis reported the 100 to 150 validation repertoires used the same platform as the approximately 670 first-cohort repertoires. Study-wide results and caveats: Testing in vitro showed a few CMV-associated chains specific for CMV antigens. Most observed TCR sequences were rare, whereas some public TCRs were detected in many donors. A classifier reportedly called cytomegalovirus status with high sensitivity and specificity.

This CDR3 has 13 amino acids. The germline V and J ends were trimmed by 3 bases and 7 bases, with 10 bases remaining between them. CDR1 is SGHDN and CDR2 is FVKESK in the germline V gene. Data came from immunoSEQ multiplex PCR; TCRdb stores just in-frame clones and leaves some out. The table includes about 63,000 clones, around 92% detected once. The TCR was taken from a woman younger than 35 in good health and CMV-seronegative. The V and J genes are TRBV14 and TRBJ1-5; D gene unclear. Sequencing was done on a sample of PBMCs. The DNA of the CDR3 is TGTGCCAGCAGCCAGGGGAGTAGCCAGCCCCAGCATTTT. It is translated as CASSQGSSQPQHF.